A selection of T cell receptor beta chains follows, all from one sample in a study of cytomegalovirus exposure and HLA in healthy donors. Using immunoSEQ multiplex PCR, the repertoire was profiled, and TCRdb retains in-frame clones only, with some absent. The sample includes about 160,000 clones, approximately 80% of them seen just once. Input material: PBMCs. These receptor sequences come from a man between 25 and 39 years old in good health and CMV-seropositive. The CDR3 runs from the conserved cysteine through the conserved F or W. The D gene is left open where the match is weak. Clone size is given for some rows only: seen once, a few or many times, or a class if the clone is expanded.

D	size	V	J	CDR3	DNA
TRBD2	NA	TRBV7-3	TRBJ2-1	CASSISGGASYNEQFF	TGTGCCAGCAGCATTAGCGGGGGGGCTTCCTACAATGAGCAGTTCTTC
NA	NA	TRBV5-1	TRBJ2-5	CASSFFGQGLQETQYF	TGCGCCAGCAGCTTCTTCGGGCAGGGGCTTCAAGAGACCCAGTACTTC
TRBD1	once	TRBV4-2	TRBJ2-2	CASSQNRGRDFLGGELFF	TGTGCCAGCAGCCAAAACAGGGGGCGCGATTTTTTGGGCGGGGAGCTGTTTTTT
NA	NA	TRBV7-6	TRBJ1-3	CASSPGNGNTIYF	TGTGCCAGCAGCCCGGGGAACGGAAACACCATATATTTT
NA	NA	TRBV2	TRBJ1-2	CASWAISIPSDSYGYTF	TGTGCCAGCTGGGCCATCTCTATCCCCAGCGACAGCTATGGCTACACCTTC
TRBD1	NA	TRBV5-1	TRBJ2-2	CASSLVGQGWTGELFF	TGCGCCAGCAGCTTGGTGGGACAGGGTTGGACCGGGGAGCTGTTTTTT
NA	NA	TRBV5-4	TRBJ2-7	CASSLEGGSYEQYF	TGTGCCAGCAGCTTGGAAGGGGGCTCCTACGAGCAGTACTTC
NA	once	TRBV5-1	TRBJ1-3	CASSLTGLWDTIYF	TGCGCCAGCAGCTTAACAGGGCTTTGGGACACCATATATTTT
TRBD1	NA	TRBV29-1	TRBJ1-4	CSVETGGRREKLFF	TGCAGCGTTGAAACAGGGGGACGAAGGGAAAAACTGTTTTTT
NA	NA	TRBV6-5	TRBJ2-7	CASSYQGTGSYEQYF	TGTGCCAGCAGTTACCAGGGTACGGGCTCCTACGAGCAGTACTTC
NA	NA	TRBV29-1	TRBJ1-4	CSAVGGLDEKLFF	TGCAGCGCCGTGGGGGGGCTTGATGAAAAACTGTTTTTT
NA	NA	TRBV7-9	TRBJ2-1	CASSTPQDNEQFF	TGTGCCAGCAGCACCCCCCAGGACAATGAGCAGTTCTTC
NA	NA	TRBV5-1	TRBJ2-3	CASSLTGTPLGDTQYF	TGCGCCAGCAGCTTAACAGGGACCCCCTTGGGAGATACGCAGTATTTT
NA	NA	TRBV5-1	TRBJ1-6	CASSLDSNSPLHF	TGCGCCAGCAGCTTGGACAGTAATTCACCCCTCCACTTT
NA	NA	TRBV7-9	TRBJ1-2	CASSLVSGPGYTF	TGTGCCAGCAGCTTAGTTAGCGGGCCTGGCTACACCTTC
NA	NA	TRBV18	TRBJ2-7	CASSPPEGLTYEQYF	TGTGCCAGCTCACCACCGGAAGGACTTACCTACGAGCAGTACTTC
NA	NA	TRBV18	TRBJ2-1	CASSPPTGISYNEQFF	TGTGCCAGCTCACCACCGACGGGGATCTCCTACAATGAGCAGTTCTTC
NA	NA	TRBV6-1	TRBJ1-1	CASRYELGAGTEAFF	TGTGCCAGCAGATACGAACTGGGGGCAGGCACTGAAGCTTTCTTT
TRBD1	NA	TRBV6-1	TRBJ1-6	CASSELAPGQANSPLHF	TGTGCCAGCAGTGAACTAGCTCCGGGACAGGCTAATTCACCCCTCCACTTT
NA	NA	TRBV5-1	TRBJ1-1	CASSLEGNTEAFF	TGCGCCAGCAGCTTAGAGGGGAACACTGAAGCTTTCTTT
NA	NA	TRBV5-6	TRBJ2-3	CASSLITGYSTDTQYF	TGTGCCAGCAGCTTGATCACAGGGTATAGCACAGATACGCAGTATTTT
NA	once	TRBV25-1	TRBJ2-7	CASSFGYEQYF	TGTGCCAGCAGTTTCGGCTACGAGCAGTACTTC
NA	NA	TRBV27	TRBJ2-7	CASSLKGPVYEQYF	TGTGCCAGCAGTTTAAAGGGGCCCGTCTACGAGCAGTACTTC
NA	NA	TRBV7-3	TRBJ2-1	CASSATGNEQFF	TGTGCCAGCAGCGCAACAGGGAATGAGCAGTTCTTC
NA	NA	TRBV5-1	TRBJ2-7	CASSLAPRPLTYEQYF	TGCGCCAGCAGCTTGGCCCCTCGTCCCTTAACCTACGAGCAGTACTTC